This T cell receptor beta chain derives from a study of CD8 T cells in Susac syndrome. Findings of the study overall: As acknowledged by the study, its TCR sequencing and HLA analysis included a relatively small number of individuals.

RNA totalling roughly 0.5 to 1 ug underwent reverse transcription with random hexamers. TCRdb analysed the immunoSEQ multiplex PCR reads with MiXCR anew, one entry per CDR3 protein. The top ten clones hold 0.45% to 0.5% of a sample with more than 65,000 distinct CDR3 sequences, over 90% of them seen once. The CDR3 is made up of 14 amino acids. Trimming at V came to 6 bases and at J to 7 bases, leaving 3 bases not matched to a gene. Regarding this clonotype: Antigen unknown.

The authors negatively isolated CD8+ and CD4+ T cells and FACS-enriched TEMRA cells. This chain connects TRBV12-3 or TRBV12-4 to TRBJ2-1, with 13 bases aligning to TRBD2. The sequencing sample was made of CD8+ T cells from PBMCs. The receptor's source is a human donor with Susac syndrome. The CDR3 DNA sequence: TGTGCCAGCAGCCCGGGACTAGCGGGGAATGAGCAGTTCTTC. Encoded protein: CASSPGLAGNEQFF.